This TCR beta chain was sequenced during a study of cytomegalovirus exposure and HLA in healthy donors. Regarding this clone: Other DNA variants within this sample encode the same CDR3.

PCR involved 60 Vbeta and 13 Jbeta primers. The protocol was immunoSEQ multiplex PCR, while the TCRdb copy is restricted to in-frame clones and leaves out a portion. This sample has approximately 200,000 clones, with about 79% found just once. CDR3 length: 13 residues. Trimming shortened V by 3 bases and J by 1 base, and 7 bases separated the two germline ends. Per germline, CDR1 SGDLS and CDR2 YYNGEE. V usage is TRBV9 and J usage is TRBJ1-1; D call uncertain. This TCR was recovered from a boy aged 2 to 10 in good health and CMV-seronegative. Sequencing was carried out using PBMCs. CDR3 DNA sequence: TGTGCCAGCAGCGCCGGAGGGAACACTGAAGCTTTCTTT. Amino acid sequence: CASSAGGNTEAFF. The variable domain in full, with the rest retrieved from reference TRBV9 and TRBJ1-1, is DSGVTQTPKHLITATGQRVTLRCSPRSGDLSVYWYQQSLDQGLQFLIQYYNGEERAKGNILERFSAQQFPDLHSELNLSSLELGDSALYFCASSAGGNTEAFFGQGTRLTVV.